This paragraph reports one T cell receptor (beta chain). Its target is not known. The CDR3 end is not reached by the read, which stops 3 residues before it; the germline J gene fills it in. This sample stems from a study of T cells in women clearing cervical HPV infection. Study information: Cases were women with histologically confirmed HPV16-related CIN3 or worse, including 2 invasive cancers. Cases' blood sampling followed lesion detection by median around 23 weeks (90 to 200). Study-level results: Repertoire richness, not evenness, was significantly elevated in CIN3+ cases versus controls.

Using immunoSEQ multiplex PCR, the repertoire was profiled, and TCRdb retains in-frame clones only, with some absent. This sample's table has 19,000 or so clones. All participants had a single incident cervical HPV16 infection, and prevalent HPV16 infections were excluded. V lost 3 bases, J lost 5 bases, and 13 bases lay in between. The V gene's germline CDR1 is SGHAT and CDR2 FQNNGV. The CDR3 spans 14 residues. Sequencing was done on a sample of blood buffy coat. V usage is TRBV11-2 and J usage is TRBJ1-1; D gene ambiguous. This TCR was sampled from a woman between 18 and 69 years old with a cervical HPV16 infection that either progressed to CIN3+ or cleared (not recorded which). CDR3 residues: CASSFDTKGTEAFF. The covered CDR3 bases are TGTGCCAGCAGCTTCGACACCAAAGGAACTGAA.